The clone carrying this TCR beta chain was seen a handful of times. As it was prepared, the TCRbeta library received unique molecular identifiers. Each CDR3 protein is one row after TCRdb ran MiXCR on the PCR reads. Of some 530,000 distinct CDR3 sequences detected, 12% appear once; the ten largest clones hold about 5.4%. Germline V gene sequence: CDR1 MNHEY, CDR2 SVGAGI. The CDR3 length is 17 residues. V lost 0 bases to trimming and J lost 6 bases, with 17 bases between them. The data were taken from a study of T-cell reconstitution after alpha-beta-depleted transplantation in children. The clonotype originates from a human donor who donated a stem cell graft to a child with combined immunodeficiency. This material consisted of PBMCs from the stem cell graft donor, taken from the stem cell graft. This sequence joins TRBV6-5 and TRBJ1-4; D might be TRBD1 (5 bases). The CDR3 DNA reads TGTGCCAGCAGTTACTCGATTCGCCTGAGGGGCGATGAAAAACTGTTTTTT. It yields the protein CASSYSIRLRGDEKLFF.